The 30 T cell receptor beta chains in this list originate from one sample, sequenced in a study of somatic mutations in cytotoxic T cells in rheumatoid arthritis. Repertoires were generated with immunoSEQ multiplex PCR, while TCRdb's copy carries only in-frame clones and drops some. The sample includes approximately 23,000 clones, more than 65% of them seen just once. The sequencing sample was made of CD8+ T cells sorted from blood. These receptors were taken from an adult with rheumatoid arthritis.

The CDR3 is CASTGQGAYEQFF. Here the CDR3 DNA reads TGTGCCAGCACCGGCCAAGGGGCGTACGAGCAGTTCTTC. The genes are TRBV27 and TRBJ2-1; weak D call: TRBD1 (5 bases). V was shortened by 7 bases and J by 10 bases, with 17 bases between the two germline ends. The CDR3 runs 13 residues. Germline V gives CDR1 MNHEY, CDR2 SMNVEV (reference sequence).

The V and J genes are TRBV4-1 and TRBJ2-5, with TRBD1 identical over 8 bases. The CDR3 spans 15 residues. CDR1 MGHRA and CDR2 YSYEKL come from the germline V gene. V shed 3 bases, J shed 4 bases, and the junction held 7 bases outside the gene matches. CDR3 sequence (DNA): TGCGCCAGCAGCCACAAACAGGGGGGTGGAGAGACCCAGTACTTC. Protein product: CASSHKQGGGETQYF.

The table lists this clone with a few counts. The rearrangement joins TRBV19 to TRBJ1-2; unclear D gene. Germline loops: CDR1 LNHDA, CDR2 SQIVND (reference sequence). V was clipped by 7 bases and J by 1 base, with 22 bases between them. This CDR3 comprises 17 residues. The CDR3: CASTPFQVGVLNYGYTF. Here the CDR3 DNA reads TGTGCCAGTACCCCTTTCCAGGTTGGAGTCCTTAACTATGGCTACACCTTC.

The CDR3 DNA reads as TGTGCCAGCAGCTTAGATCTGTTGGGTCTAGGGGAGACCCAGTACTTC. Translation gives CASSLDLLGLGETQYF. V usage is TRBV11-2 and J usage is TRBJ2-5; D remains ambiguous. The CDR3 length is 16 residues. Germline V gene lookup returns CDR1 SGHAT and CDR2 FQNNGV. The V and J ends lost 0 bases and 5 bases respectively, with 16 bases between them.

The chain uses TRBV2 and TRBJ2-7; D ambiguous. There are 12 residues in the CDR3. Trimming stripped 2 bases from V and 2 bases from J, with 4 bases between. Germline CDR1 and CDR2: SNHLY and FYNNEI. The CDR3 DNA reads TGTGCCAGCAGTGAAACAGCCTACGAGCAGTACTTC. Amino acid sequence: CASSETAYEQYF.

This clone has more than one count but fewer than ten. The chain employs TRBV30 and TRBJ1-2; 8 nucleotides line up with TRBD1. J gave up 8 bases and V 3 bases, and 11 bases lay outside the gene matches. Germline CDR1 and CDR2: GTSNPN and SVGIG (reference sequence). CDR3 length equals 14 residues. DNA for the CDR3: TGTGCCTGGAGACTACAGGGGGATTCGGACGGCTACACCTTC. It encodes CAWRLQGDSDGYTF.

This clone is medium-sized (0.01 to 0.1%) by share. The chain couples TRBV19 to TRBJ2-7; tentatively, D is TRBD1 (5 bases). Germline V gene lookup returns CDR1 LNHDA and CDR2 SQIVND (reference sequence). This CDR3 region has 15 residues. V lost 5 bases and J lost 2, with 16 bases in between. For the CDR3, the DNA is TGTGCCAGTAGTGGCCCCGGCCAGGACACCTACGAGCAGTACTTC. Amino acids: CASSGPGQDTYEQYF.

The V call is TRBV2, the J call TRBJ2-7, with no clear D. Germline CDR1 and CDR2: SNHLY and FYNNEI. V shed 2 bases and J shed 6 bases, with 8 bases lying between them. The CDR3 is 12 amino acids. In DNA form, the CDR3 reads TGTGCCAGCAGTGAACTTCAGCGCGAGCAGTACTTC. Translating gives CASSELQREQYF.

The chain links TRBV7-8 to TRBJ1-1, with a possible D match to TRBD1 (5 bases). Trimming cost V 1 base and J 4 bases, with 10 bases left between them. The CDR3 totals 14 residues. Germline V gene data show CDR1 as SGHVS and CDR2 as FQNEAQ. Here the CDR3 DNA reads TGTGCCAGCAGCTTAGGGACAATCGCCACTGAAGCTTTCTTT. Its translation is CASSLGTIATEAFF.

The chain combines TRBV27 with TRBJ1-4; D not resolved. The germline gives CDR1 MNHEY, CDR2 SMNVEV (reference sequence). The CDR3 runs to 14 residues. Trimming pared 3 bases from V and 0 bases from J, leaving 5 bases between. The CDR3 sequence: CASSFSTTNEKLFF. The CDR3, as DNA: TGTGCCAGCAGTTTCTCTACAACTAATGAAAAACTGTTTTTT.

The rearrangement joins TRBV7-9 to TRBJ2-6; no clear D. V lost 2 bases to trimming and J lost 0 bases, with 5 bases between them. Per germline, CDR1 SEHNR and CDR2 FQNEAQ (reference sequence). The CDR3 spans 15 residues. CDR3 nucleotides: TGTGCCAGCAGCTTACGGGTCTCTGGGGCCAACGTCCTGACTTTC. Its protein product is CASSLRVSGANVLTF.

V and J are TRBV30 and TRBJ2-7; TRBD1 matches at 9 bases. The CDR3 has 14 amino acids. Germline CDR1 reads GTSNPN; CDR2 reads SVGIG (reference sequence). V shed 4 bases, J shed 7 bases, and the junction held 11 bases outside the gene matches. The CDR3 sequence: CAWIPGQGIEEQYF. The CDR3 DNA reads as TGTGCCTGGATTCCGGGACAGGGAATAGAGGAGCAGTACTTC.

CDR3 bases: TGTGCCAGCAGTTTCCAAAATCAGCCCCAGCATTTT. Protein sequence: CASSFQNQPQHF. The rearrangement joins TRBV27 to TRBJ1-5; D call uncertain. CDR1 and CDR2 (germline): MNHEY, SMNVEV (reference sequence). V was cut by 3 bases and J by 4 bases, with 4 bases left in between. The CDR3 runs to 12 residues.

This chain joins TRBV18 and TRBJ2-7, with unresolved D. Trimming left V 3 bases short and J 0 bases short, with 6 bases between. This CDR3 contains 13 residues. Per germline, CDR1 KGHSH and CDR2 LQKENI. The CDR3, as DNA: TGTGCCAGCTCACCCAAAGACTCCTACGAGCAGTACTTC. Its protein product is CASSPKDSYEQYF.

The gene calls are TRBV5-1 and TRBJ2-7; TRBD2 matches 7 bases. The CDR3 sequence is 15 residues long. After removal of 6 bases from V and 3 bases from J, the junction contained 12 bases not matched to a gene. From germline, CDR1 is SGHRS and CDR2 YFSETQ. The CDR3 loop is CASTGARGGVYEQYF. DNA for the CDR3: TGCGCCAGCACCGGCGCGAGGGGAGGGGTCTACGAGCAGTACTTC.

V usage is TRBV5-1 and J usage is TRBJ2-4; possibly TRBD2 for D (6 bases). Germline CDR1 reads SGHRS; CDR2 reads YFSETQ. This CDR3 is 15 amino acids long. V was clipped by 0 bases and J by 0 bases, with 7 bases between them. The CDR3 DNA follows: TGCGCCAGCAGCTTGGGGAGGGAAGCCAAAAACATTCAGTACTTC. Protein sequence: CASSLGREAKNIQYF.

This sequence joins TRBV7-9 and TRBJ2-1; perhaps TRBD2 as D (5 bases). Germline CDR1 and CDR2: SEHNR and FQNEAQ (reference sequence). V was cut by 6 bases and J by 2 bases, with 11 bases left in between. The CDR3 is 14 amino acids. CDR3 sequence (DNA): TGTGCCAGCAGGGGAGCCGGAGCCTACAATGAGCAGTTCTTC. It translates to CASRGAGAYNEQFF. The whole variable domain, filled in from reference TRBV7-9 and TRBJ2-1, reads DTGVSQNPRHKITKRGQNVTFRCDPISEHNRLYWYRQTLGQGPEFLTYFQNEAQLEKSRLLSDRFSAERPKGSFSTLEIQRTEQGDSAMYLCASRGAGAYNEQFFGPGTRLTVL.

In regard to this clone: This sample also contains other DNA sequences that code for the same CDR3. V usage is TRBV19 and J usage is TRBJ1-5; no reliable D call. Per germline, CDR1 LNHDA and CDR2 SQIVND (reference sequence). CDR3 size: 13 residues. V shed 3 bases and J shed 6 bases, with 9 bases lying between them. In DNA form, the CDR3 reads TGTGCCAGTAGTATCTCGAGGAGTCAGCCCCAGCATTTT. Amino acid sequence: CASSISRSQPQHF.

This clone was recorded a few times. The chain couples TRBV7-9 to TRBJ1-1; 7 nucleotides match TRBD1. The CDR3 sequence is 16 residues long. Germline lookup yields CDR1 SEHNR and CDR2 FQNEAQ (reference sequence). V shed 4 bases and J 4 bases; nucleotides not matched to a gene: 12. CDR3 nucleotides: TGTGCCAGCAGCTCCCTGCACAGGGGATCCGCCACTGAAGCTTTCTTT. As protein: CASSSLHRGSATEAFF. The variable domain in full, completed from reference TRBV7-9 and TRBJ1-1, reads DTGVSQNPRHKITKRGQNVTFRCDPISEHNRLYWYRQTLGQGPEFLTYFQNEAQLEKSRLLSDRFSAERPKGSFSTLEIQRTEQGDSAMYLCASSSLHRGSATEAFFGQGTRLTVV.

The DNA for the CDR3 is TGTGCCAGCAGTGATCGGCTGCTCACTGAAGCTTTCTTT. It specifies CASSDRLLTEAFF. The chain joins TRBV2 to TRBJ1-1; no definite D call. CDR3 size: 13 residues. The germline CDR1 and CDR2 sequences are SNHLY and FYNNEI. V shed 3 bases and J shed 4 bases, with 9 bases lying between them.

This clone has a handful of counts. This chain joins TRBV4-1 and TRBJ2-2, with D unresolved. V was trimmed by 3 bases and J by 4 bases, leaving 9 bases between them. CDR3 length: 14 amino acids. Germline V gene data show CDR1 as MGHRA and CDR2 as YSYEKL. This CDR3 is CASSQFRSTGELFF. For the CDR3, the DNA is TGCGCCAGCAGCCAGTTCCGGTCCACCGGGGAGCTGTTTTTT.

The chain recombines TRBV10-3 with TRBJ2-7; no reliable D call. This CDR3 is built from 10 residues. Germline V gene data show CDR1 as ENHRY and CDR2 as SYGVKD. The V end lost 10 bases, the J end lost 6 bases, and 10 bases lay between the germline ends. The CDR3 coding sequence is TGTGCCACCCGGTCGGCCGAGCAGTACTTC. As protein: CATRSAEQYF.

The chain carries TRBV11-3 and TRBJ2-1, with D maybe TRBD1 (5 bases). Trimming stripped 5 bases from V and 7 bases from J, with 21 bases between. CDR3 length equals 16 residues. Per the germline V gene, CDR1 is SGHNT and CDR2 is YENEEA. In DNA form, the CDR3 reads TGTGCCAGCAGCACAATAAGTGGGGCAGTAAATAATGAGCAGTTCTTC. This codes for CASSTISGAVNNEQFF.

This clone was seen only a few times. This rearrangement joins TRBV5-4 to TRBJ2-1; D not certain. Trimming took 1 base from V and 1 from J, leaving 6 bases between them. Germline V CDR1 and CDR2: SGHNT, YYREEE (reference sequence). The CDR3 sequence is 14 residues long. The CDR3 loop reads CASSLRVSYNEQFF. The CDR3 nucleotides are TGTGCCAGCAGCTTGCGGGTGTCCTACAATGAGCAGTTCTTC.

This chain joins TRBV7-9 and TRBJ2-1; D is ambiguous. From germline, CDR1 is SEHNR and CDR2 FQNEAQ (reference sequence). Trimming shortened V by 0 bases and J by 4 bases, and 13 bases separated the two germline ends. The length of the CDR3 is 16 residues. In DNA, the CDR3 is TGTGCCAGCAGCTTAGCGGTCAACCTCCCTTACAATGAGCAGTTCTTC. Translating it yields CASSLAVNLPYNEQFF.

V and J are TRBV6-6 and TRBJ2-1; D is perhaps TRBD1 or TRBD2 (6 bases each). This CDR3 contains 14 residues. Germline V gene data show CDR1 as MNHNY and CDR2 as SVGAGI (reference sequence). Deletions cut 6 bases from V and 5 bases from J, with 14 bases between. DNA for the CDR3: TGTGCCAGCAGCCTAACTGGGGGGCACAATGAGCAGTTCTTC. This gives the protein CASSLTGGHNEQFF.

The J gene is TRBJ2-2, the V gene TRBV27, with D unclear. Trimming took 5 bases from V and 4 from J, leaving 17 bases between them. Germline V CDR1 and CDR2: MNHEY, SMNVEV (reference sequence). The CDR3 is 16 residues long. The chain's CDR3 is CASSQLTFAVTGELFF. CDR3 coding DNA: TGTGCCAGCAGTCAGCTCACCTTTGCGGTCACCGGGGAGCTGTTTTTT.

The gene calls are TRBV4-1 and TRBJ1-4, with D possibly matching TRBD1 (6 bases). The CDR3 runs to 15 residues. Germline V gene lookup returns CDR1 MGHRA and CDR2 YSYEKL. V shed 0 bases and J shed 8 bases, with 13 bases lying between them. CDR3 sequence reads: CASSQDLRGGEKLFF. Here the CDR3 DNA reads TGCGCCAGCAGCCAAGATCTCAGGGGAGGCGAAAAACTGTTTTTT.

A few counts support this clone. The chain recombines TRBV19 with TRBJ1-1; possibly TRBD1 for D (6 bases). The CDR3 runs 13 residues. Germline CDR1 is LNHDA and CDR2 is SQIVND (reference sequence). V lost 6 bases, J lost 4 bases, and 12 bases lay in between. The CDR3 is CASSVTGSTEAFF. The DNA of the CDR3 is TGTGCCAGTAGCGTAACAGGGAGCACTGAAGCTTTCTTT.

V and J are TRBV6-5 and TRBJ1-1; 10 positions agree with TRBD1. The germline CDR1 and CDR2 sequences are MNHEY and SVGAGI. Trimming took 2 bases from V and 5 from J; bases not matched to a gene: 2. The CDR3 runs to 14 residues. CDR3 residues: CASSYGTGVTEAFF. DNA for the CDR3: TGTGCCAGCAGTTACGGGACAGGGGTGACTGAAGCTTTCTTT.